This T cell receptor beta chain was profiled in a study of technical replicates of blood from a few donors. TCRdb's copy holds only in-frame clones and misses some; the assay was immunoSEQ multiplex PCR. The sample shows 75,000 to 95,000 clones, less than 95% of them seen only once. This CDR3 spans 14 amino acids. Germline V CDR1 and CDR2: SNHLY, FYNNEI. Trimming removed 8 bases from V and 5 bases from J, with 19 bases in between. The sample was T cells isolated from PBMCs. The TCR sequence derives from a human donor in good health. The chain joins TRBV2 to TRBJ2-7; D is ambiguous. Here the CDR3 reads CASLKPTVEDEQYF. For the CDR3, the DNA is TGTGCCAGCCTAAAGCCGACCGTCGAGGACGAGCAGTACTTC. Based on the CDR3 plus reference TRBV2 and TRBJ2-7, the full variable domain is EPEVTQTPSHQVTQMGQEVILRCVPISNHLYFYWYRQILGQKVEFLVSFYNNEISEKSEIFDDQFSVERPDGSNFTLKIRSTKLEDSAMYFCASLKPTVEDEQYFGPGTRLTVT.